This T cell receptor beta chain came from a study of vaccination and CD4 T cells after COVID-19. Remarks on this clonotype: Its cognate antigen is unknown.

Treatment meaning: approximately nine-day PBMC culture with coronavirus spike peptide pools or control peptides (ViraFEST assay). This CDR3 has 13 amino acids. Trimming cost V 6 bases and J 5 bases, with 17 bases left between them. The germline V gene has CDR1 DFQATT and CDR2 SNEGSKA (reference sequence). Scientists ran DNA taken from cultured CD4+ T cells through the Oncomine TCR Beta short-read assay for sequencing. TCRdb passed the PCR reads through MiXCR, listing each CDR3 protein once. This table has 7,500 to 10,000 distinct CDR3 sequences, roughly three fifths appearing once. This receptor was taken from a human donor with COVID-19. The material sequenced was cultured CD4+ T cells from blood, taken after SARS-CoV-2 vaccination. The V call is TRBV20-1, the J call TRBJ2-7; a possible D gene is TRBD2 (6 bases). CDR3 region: CSAPEGSANEQYF. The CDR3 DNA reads TGCAGTGCCCCGGAGGGAAGCGCCAACGAGCAGTACTTC.